This T cell receptor beta chain is drawn from a study of cytomegalovirus exposure and HLA in healthy donors. Both 60 Vbeta primers and 13 Jbeta primers went into the PCR. Produced via immunoSEQ multiplex PCR; TCRdb's table is partial and in-frame only. There are 150,000 to 200,000 clones in the sample; approximately 80% occur only once, and roughly 1.1% lies in the top ten. This clone was found a few times. The CDR3 sequence is 14 residues long. Germline values: CDR1 SQVTM, CDR2 ANQGSEA. Trimming shortened V by 4 bases and J by 0 bases, and 10 bases separated the two germline ends. The TCR was taken from a woman aged 40 to 50 in good health and CMV-seronegative. Material for sequencing was PBMCs. The chain is built from TRBV29-1 and TRBJ1-5; TRBD1 might be the D (5 bases). The CDR3 reads CSVGQGYSNQPQHF. Here the CDR3 DNA reads TGCAGCGTTGGGCAGGGCTATAGCAATCAGCCCCAGCATTTT.